These 5 T cell receptor beta chains were all obtained from the same sample, sequenced in a study of brain T cells in children with intractable seizures. Time point defined: blood from clinic visit 5 months post-surgery; TSC patient then seizure free. Only in-frame clones appear in the TCRdb table, and some are missing; sequencing was by immunoSEQ multiplex PCR. The repertoire includes 340,000 or so clones, about 94% of them detected once, and 5% to 7% sits in the top ten. Sequencing used peripheral blood, obtained roughly 5 months after surgery. The receptors originated from a boy in the first two years of life with tuberous sclerosis and intractable seizures.

V gene TRBV19 combines with J gene TRBJ2-1, with TRBD1 matching over 7 bases. Germline loops: CDR1 LNHDA, CDR2 SQIVND (reference sequence). CDR3 size: 17 residues. With V trimmed by 3 bases and J by 10 bases, 18 bases remained unmatched. The CDR3 region has the DNA TGTGCCAGTAGTATCCCGACCCAGGGGGTATTCGGGCGAGAGCAGTTCTTC. Translation gives CASSIPTQGVFGREQFF.

This chain joins TRBV3-1 (or the pseudogene TRBV3-2) and TRBJ1-2, with 8 positions matching TRBD1. The CDR3 totals 16 residues. V lost 0 bases, J lost 4 bases, and 7 bases stayed unmatched. The germline CDR1 and CDR2 sequences are LGHDT and YNNKEL (reference sequence). CDR3 region: CASSQETGGEGYGYTF. CDR3 bases: TGTGCCAGCAGCCAAGAAACAGGGGGAGAGGGCTATGGCTACACCTTC.

This sequence joins TRBV19 and TRBJ1-2, with 10 bases matching TRBD1. With 4 bases clipped from V and 5 bases from J, the junction kept 4 bases outside the gene matches. CDR1 LNHDA and CDR2 SQIVND come from the germline V gene (reference sequence). The CDR3 runs to 14 residues. The CDR3 DNA is TGTGCCAGTAGTACCTCGGGACAGGGGTATGGCTACACCTTC. Its translation is CASSTSGQGYGYTF.

The chain carries TRBV19 and TRBJ2-7, with 9 bases aligning to TRBD1. J was trimmed by 7 bases and V by 3 bases; bases with no gene match: 10. The CDR3 is made up of 15 amino acids. Germline CDR1 is LNHDA and CDR2 is SQIVND (reference sequence). The CDR3 sequence is CASSMERSGTGEQYF. The CDR3 DNA reads TGTGCCAGTAGTATGGAAAGGTCCGGGACAGGGGAGCAGTACTTC. Full variable domain (remainder filled in from reference TRBV19 and TRBJ2-7): DGGITQSPKYLFRKEGQNVTLSCEQNLNHDAMYWYRQDPGQGLRLIYYSQIVNDFQKGDIAEGYSVSREKKESFPLTVTSAQKNPTAFYLCASSMERSGTGEQYFGPGTRLTVT.

This sequence joins TRBV5-4 and TRBJ1-1; a possible D gene is TRBD1 (5 bases). Germline loops: CDR1 SGHNT, CDR2 YYREEE (reference sequence). CDR3 length: 15 residues. Between the trimmed V and J ends, which lost 0 bases and 5 bases, there was a span of 14 bases. CDR3 DNA: TGTGCCAGCAGCTTGGCCGGTTGGGGGAGGACTGAAGCTTTCTTT. Its protein is CASSLAGWGRTEAFF.